One sample yielded the 22 T cell receptor beta chains listed below, sequenced in a study of blood T cell repertoires in COVID-19. Clones were sequenced by immunoSEQ multiplex PCR, and TCRdb holds only the in-frame ones, with some missing. The table shows roughly 200,000 clones, with about 70% occurring only once. Sequencing was carried out using peripheral blood. Receptor source: a woman aged 45-65 years with active or convalescent COVID-19.

This chain links TRBV6-5 with TRBJ1-5; D gene unclear. Trimming removed 6 bases from V and 3 bases from J, with 15 bases in between. Germline CDR1 is MNHEY and CDR2 is SVGAGI. The CDR3 consists of 15 residues. The CDR3 loop reads CASSLSPGNNQPQHF. The CDR3 bases are TGTGCCAGCAGCCTCAGCCCGGGGAACAATCAGCCCCAGCATTTT.

V gene TRBV18 combines with J gene TRBJ1-6; D is perhaps TRBD1 (5 bases). Between the trimmed V and J ends, which lost 3 bases and 6 bases, there was a span of 15 bases. The CDR3 is 16 residues long. Germline CDR1 is KGHSH and CDR2 is LQKENI. Here the CDR3 DNA reads TGTGCCAGCTCACCGACAACTCCCGGGGGTAATTCACCCCTCCACTTT. Translated, it gives CASSPTTPGGNSPLHF.

The V gene is TRBV5-1, the J gene TRBJ1-2; tentatively, D is TRBD1 (5 bases). V lost 0 bases and J lost 5, with 11 bases in between. This CDR3 is built from 14 residues. CDR1 and CDR2 from the germline V gene are SGHRS and YFSETQ. Here the CDR3 DNA reads TGCGCCAGCAGCTTGGCTCAGGGTCTGTATGGCTACACCTTC. Residues: CASSLAQGLYGYTF.

The genes are TRBV11-3 and TRBJ2-1, with D perhaps TRBD2 (5 bases). The length of the CDR3 is 15 residues. CDR1 SGHNT and CDR2 YENEEA come from the germline V gene. Trimming left V 0 bases short and J 1 base short, with 7 bases between. This CDR3 is CASSLEAVSYNEQFF. Here the CDR3 DNA reads TGTGCCAGCAGCTTAGAAGCGGTATCCTACAATGAGCAGTTCTTC.

This chain connects TRBV27 to TRBJ2-3; 9 bases align to TRBD1. Per germline, CDR1 MNHEY and CDR2 SMNVEV (reference sequence). This CDR3 comprises 15 residues. V lost 8 bases to trimming and J lost 3 bases; unmatched junction nucleotides: 9. The CDR3 DNA reads as TGTGCCAGCTCCCAGGGGGGACAGGGAACAGATACGCAGTATTTT. Translated, it gives CASSQGGQGTDTQYF.

The DNA of the CDR3 is TGTGCCTGGAGTGTACACAGGCAGAACTATGGCTACACCTTC. Translated, it gives CAWSVHRQNYGYTF. This chain connects TRBV30 to TRBJ1-2; maybe TRBD1 (5 bases). CDR1 is GTSNPN and CDR2 is SVGIG in the germline V gene (reference sequence). The CDR3 has 14 amino acids. The V gene lost 0 bases and the J gene lost 2 bases, with 10 bases spanning the gap.

The genes are TRBV7-8 and TRBJ2-5, with TRBD1 identical over 7 bases. Trimming at V came to 5 bases and at J to 5 bases, leaving 8 bases not matched to a gene. Germline CDR1 is SGHVS and CDR2 is FQNEAQ. This CDR3 spans 14 amino acids. The CDR3 DNA sequence: TGTGCCAGCAGCACCCGGACAGGTTCGGAGACCCAGTACTTC. As protein: CASSTRTGSETQYF.

This clone was observed a few times. V gene TRBV4-2 combines with J gene TRBJ2-1; 8 bases are shared with TRBD2. Germline assignment: CDR1 LGHNA and CDR2 YNFKEQ. The CDR3 runs 16 residues. With V trimmed by 0 bases and J by 4 bases, 5 bases remained unmatched. The CDR3 DNA reads as TGTGCCAGCAGCCAAGATGCGGGGGGACCGTACAATGAGCAGTTCTTC. It yields the protein CASSQDAGGPYNEQFF.

This clone was seen more than once but under ten times. The chain employs TRBV29-1 and TRBJ1-1; tentatively, D is TRBD1 (6 bases). This CDR3 has 14 amino acids. CDR1 is SQVTM, CDR2 ANQGSEA, per germline. Deletions cut 6 bases from V and 1 base from J, with 15 bases between. The DNA for the CDR3 is TGCAGCGTCGCGGCCCAGGGGACGAACACTGAAGCTTTCTTT. It encodes CSVAAQGTNTEAFF.

A single count supports this clone. The genes are TRBV6-2 or TRBV6-3 and TRBJ1-6, with a tentative D call TRBD1 (6 bases). V lost 2 bases, J lost 8 bases, and 13 bases lay in between. The CDR3 consists of 15 residues. Looked up from germline, CDR1 is MNHEY and CDR2 is SVGEGT. The CDR3 region is CASSYGGARDSPLHF. DNA for the CDR3: TGTGCCAGCAGTTACGGGGGGGCCAGAGATTCACCCCTCCACTTT.

This clone occurred a few times. The V and J genes are TRBV11-3 and TRBJ2-3; D is unclear. This CDR3 spans 13 amino acids. Per germline, CDR1 SGHNT and CDR2 YENEEA. Deletions cut 5 bases from V and 4 bases from J, with 10 bases between. The CDR3, as DNA: TGTGCCAGCAGCCCCGAGGCCGCAGATACGCAGTATTTT. Its translation: CASSPEAADTQYF.

This clone came up a few times. V is TRBV7-9 and J is TRBJ2-6, with 7 bases matching TRBD1. V lost 5 bases to trimming and J lost 0 bases; unmatched junction nucleotides: 7. The CDR3 covers 17 residues. CDR1 and CDR2 from the germline V gene are SEHNR and FQNEAQ (reference sequence). The CDR3 DNA reads TGTGCCAGCAGCCGCGGACAGGCCCTCTCTGGGGCCAACGTCCTGACTTTC. Translating it yields CASSRGQALSGANVLTF.

The chain recombines TRBV27 with TRBJ2-1; 13 positions match TRBD2. This CDR3 is 15 amino acids long. Per germline, CDR1 MNHEY and CDR2 SMNVEV (reference sequence). Unmatched junction bases numbered 8, after V lost 6 bases and J lost 9 bases. CDR3 in DNA: TGTGCCAGCAGCCCCGGGACTAGCGGGAATGGTGAGCAGTTCTTC. It is translated as CASSPGTSGNGEQFF.

V is TRBV5-8 and J is TRBJ1-5, with 8 bases fitting TRBD1. CDR1 and CDR2 (germline): SGHTS, YDEGEE. With V trimmed by 4 bases and J by 6 bases, 24 bases remained unmatched. CDR3 length: 20 amino acids. The CDR3: CASSKSDGQGATAGVQPQHF. The CDR3 DNA reads TGTGCCAGCAGCAAGTCGGATGGGCAGGGGGCGACCGCTGGGGTTCAGCCCCAGCATTTT.

This clone was detected a few times. The rearrangement links TRBV28 to TRBJ2-7; 11 bases agree with TRBD2. Germline trimming cut 5 bases from V and 11 bases from J; bases unmatched to any gene: 14. The V gene's germline CDR1 is MDHEN and CDR2 SYDVKM. The CDR3 loop spans 15 amino acids. The CDR3 sequence: CASSPSGLAEIREYF. In DNA, the CDR3 is TGTGCCAGCAGTCCCTCGGGACTAGCGGAAATACGGGAGTACTTC.

This clone was seen once. The chain links TRBV7-3 to TRBJ2-3; D possibly corresponds to TRBD1 (6 bases). The V end was cut by 5 bases, the J end by 7 bases, with 10 bases between. CDR1 is SGHTA, CDR2 FQGTGA, per germline. The CDR3 extends over 12 amino acids. Here the CDR3 DNA reads TGTGCCAGCAGCCTCCAGGGGCATACGCAGTATTTT. Its translation: CASSLQGHTQYF.

This clone was recorded once. DNA for the CDR3: TGTGCCAGCAGCTCGGGGACAGGGACCCCTGGGGCCAACGTCCTGACTTTC. Translated: CASSSGTGTPGANVLTF. The chain links TRBV7-8 to TRBJ2-6, with TRBD1 identical over 9 bases. V shed 4 bases, J shed 2 bases, and the junction held 6 bases outside the gene matches. The CDR3 extends over 17 amino acids. Germline CDR1 reads SGHVS; CDR2 reads FQNEAQ.

This chain uses TRBV4-2 with TRBJ2-7; 12 nucleotides match TRBD1. V shed 1 base and J 5 bases; nucleotides not matched to a gene: 3. This CDR3 region has 15 residues. Germline CDR1 is LGHNA and CDR2 is YNFKEQ. The CDR3 here is CASSQGGTGGNEQYF. CDR3 bases: TGTGCCAGCAGCCAAGGGGGGACAGGGGGCAACGAGCAGTACTTC.

The rearrangement uses TRBV2 and TRBJ2-7, with 8 positions matching TRBD1. There are 16 residues in the CDR3. Looked up from germline, CDR1 is SNHLY and CDR2 is FYNNEI. The J segment lost 5 bases and the V segment lost 6 bases, leaving 15 bases of the junction unmatched. CDR3 loop: CASSSLDRVGGDEQYF. The CDR3 DNA reads TGTGCCAGCAGCTCACTGGACAGGGTAGGCGGGGACGAGCAGTACTTC.

The V gene is TRBV28, the J gene TRBJ1-2, with TRBD1 identical over 11 bases. Germline V gene sequence: CDR1 MDHEN, CDR2 SYDVKM. The J segment lost 7 bases and the V segment lost 2 bases, leaving 3 bases of the junction unmatched. The CDR3 is 14 amino acids. The CDR3 sequence: CASSLGQGAFGYTF. The DNA of the CDR3 is TGTGCCAGCAGTTTAGGACAGGGGGCATTTGGCTACACCTTC.

The gene calls are TRBV28 and TRBJ2-2, with D maybe TRBD1 (6 bases). The germline V gene has CDR1 MDHEN and CDR2 SYDVKM. V was clipped by 5 bases and J by 1 base, with 14 bases between them. CDR3 length: 16 residues. For the CDR3, the DNA is TGTGCCAGCAGTCCTTCGGGACATTTGAACACCGGGGAGCTGTTTTTT. Protein product: CASSPSGHLNTGELFF.

This clone was seen ten or more times. The chain uses TRBV19 and TRBJ1-3; 7 bases fit TRBD1. This CDR3 has 16 amino acids. The germline V gene has CDR1 LNHDA and CDR2 SQIVND (reference sequence). After removal of 9 bases from V and 3 bases from J, the junction contained 14 bases not matched to a gene. In DNA form, the CDR3 reads TGTGCCAGCCAGACAGGGCCGGAGCTGATTGGAAACACCATATATTTT. It yields the protein CASQTGPELIGNTIYF.